The 17 T cell receptor beta chains given below trace back to one sample, sequenced in a study of beta chain features in type 1 diabetes. No cognate antigen is known for these TCRs. Findings and caveats of the study: Type 1 diabetes patients had moderately but significantly shorter TCRB CDR3s in all four CD4+ subsets.

TCRB transcripts that were expressed got sequenced, as all of the isolated RNA had been reverse transcribed. Sequencing used immunoSEQ multiplex PCR; TCRdb keeps in-frame clones, though not all of them. The repertoire includes about 370,000 clones, over 9% of them detected once, and 0.55% to 0.75% sits in the top ten. The sample was central memory CD4+ T cells from blood. These receptors were obtained from a man in his thirties or forties with type 1 diabetes.

A few counts support this clone. The sample holds other DNA sequences that translate to the same CDR3. CDR3 nucleotide sequence: TGCGCCAGCAGCCTGGACAGCTTGAACACTGAAGCTTTCTTT. Translation: CASSLDSLNTEAFF. The chain combines TRBV5-1 with TRBJ1-1, with TRBD1 as a possible D gene (6 bases). V gave up 4 bases and J gave up 0 bases, with 10 bases separating them. Germline loops: CDR1 SGHRS, CDR2 YFSETQ. This CDR3 region has 14 residues.

The rearrangement uses TRBV28 and TRBJ1-4, with D uncertain. The CDR3 runs 12 residues. Germline V lookup: CDR1 MDHEN, CDR2 SYDVKM. V dropped 2 bases and J dropped 7 bases, with 5 bases sitting between them. CDR3 sequence: CASSLRSEKLFF. As DNA, the CDR3 is TGTGCCAGCAGTTTACGGAGTGAAAAACTGTTTTTT.

The sample holds many counts of this clone. The gene calls are TRBV7-2 and TRBJ1-4; perhaps TRBD1 as D (6 bases). The germline V and J ends were trimmed by 2 bases and 10 bases, with 11 bases remaining between them. The CDR3 has 13 residues. CDR1 SGHTA and CDR2 FQGNSA come from the germline V gene. DNA of the CDR3: TGTGCCAGCAGCTTACAGGGGTCGGCAAAACTGTTTTTT. Amino acid sequence: CASSLQGSAKLFF.

This clone has just a few counts. This rearrangement joins TRBV7-9 to TRBJ2-3, with a tentative D call TRBD2 (6 bases). The germline V gene has CDR1 SEHNR and CDR2 FQNEAQ (reference sequence). The V and J ends lost 5 bases and 3 bases respectively, with 15 bases between them. CDR3 length equals 15 residues. CDR3 nucleotides: TGTGCCAGCAGCCCTCTGGGGGGAAGGACAGATACGCAGTATTTT. Encoded protein: CASSPLGGRTDTQYF.

There are a few counts of this clone. This sequence joins TRBV7-9 and TRBJ2-7; D may match TRBD1 or TRBD2 (5 bases each). Germline CDR1 SEHNR, CDR2 FQNEAQ (reference sequence). The CDR3 spans 13 residues. V was trimmed by 6 bases and J by 7 bases, leaving 16 bases between them. The CDR3 bases are TGTGCCAGCAGTTCAGGCAGGGACGCGGAGCAGTACTTC. Amino acid sequence: CASSSGRDAEQYF.

The V call is TRBV7-6, the J call TRBJ1-1; D is unclear. In germline, CDR1 is SGHVS, CDR2 FNYEAQ. V lost 5 bases and J 0 bases, leaving 7 bases between the germline ends. CDR3 length: 13 residues. In nucleotides, the CDR3 is TGTGCCAGCAGCCCCCAGATGAACACTGAAGCTTTCTTT. It specifies CASSPQMNTEAFF.

The rearrangement links TRBV5-4 to TRBJ2-3; 10 bases fit TRBD2. The CDR3 contains 17 residues. Germline V gene lookup returns CDR1 SGHNT and CDR2 YYREEE (reference sequence). Germline trimming cut 0 bases from V and 0 bases from J; bases unmatched to any gene: 4. The CDR3 reads CASSLGASGSSTDTQYF. DNA of the CDR3: TGTGCCAGCAGCTTGGGGGCTAGCGGGAGCAGCACAGATACGCAGTATTTT.

CDR3 nucleotides: TGCGCCAGCAGCTTGACGGGACAGAGCAATCAGCCCCAGCATTTT. Translating gives CASSLTGQSNQPQHF. The chain couples TRBV5-1 to TRBJ1-5, with 7 bases matching TRBD1. The CDR3 has 15 amino acids. V was pared by 1 base and J by 1 base, with 2 bases of the junction left unmatched. Per germline, CDR1 SGHRS and CDR2 YFSETQ.

This clone turned up a few times. The chain combines TRBV19 with TRBJ2-7, with D possibly called TRBD1 or TRBD2 (5 bases each). Germline V gene data show CDR1 as LNHDA and CDR2 as SQIVND (reference sequence). Trimming pared 0 bases from V and 3 bases from J, leaving 18 bases between. The CDR3 is made up of 17 amino acids. This chain's CDR3 is CASSIDRKWGFYYEQYF. As DNA, the CDR3 is TGTGCCAGTAGTATAGATCGGAAATGGGGGTTCTACTACGAGCAGTACTTC.

The chain has TRBV10-3 and TRBJ2-1; 11 nucleotides align to TRBD2. This CDR3 spans 16 amino acids. Germline loops: CDR1 ENHRY, CDR2 SYGVKD. Trimming removed 6 bases from V and 3 bases from J; junction bases left unmatched: 7. The CDR3 here is CAISGSGTSGYNEQFF. In nucleotides, the CDR3 is TGTGCCATCAGCGGTTCCGGGACTAGCGGCTACAATGAGCAGTTCTTC.

In this sample, this clone turned up a few times. V and J are TRBV29-1 and TRBJ2-5, with TRBD1 matching over 9 bases. With 7 bases clipped from V and 5 bases from J, the junction kept 8 bases outside the gene matches. The germline gives CDR1 SQVTM, CDR2 ANQGSEA. The CDR3 covers 13 residues. The CDR3 nucleotides read TGCAGCGGCCTGACAGGGGGGTTCGAGACCCAGTACTTC. Residues: CSGLTGGFETQYF.

This clone was observed a handful of times. This chain uses TRBV5-4 with TRBJ2-5; the D gene could be TRBD1 or TRBD2 (5 bases each). Per the germline V gene, CDR1 is SGHNT and CDR2 is YYREEE (reference sequence). Trimming removed 0 bases from V and 1 base from J, with 13 bases in between. The CDR3 contains 16 residues. CDR3 sequence reads: CASSLGGSQGQETQYF. For the CDR3, the DNA is TGTGCCAGCAGCTTGGGGGGGAGTCAGGGCCAAGAGACCCAGTACTTC.

This clone was detected a few times. The V gene is TRBV4-3, the J gene TRBJ1-4; possibly TRBD1 for D (5 bases). The V gene's germline CDR1 is LGHNA and CDR2 YSLEER. CDR3 length: 15 amino acids. Trimming left V 4 bases short and J 5 bases short, with 14 bases between. The CDR3 DNA reads as TGCGCCAGCAGCCGCGGGACCGCGGGCAATGAAAAACTGTTTTTT. Translating it yields CASSRGTAGNEKLFF.

This chain joins TRBV19 and TRBJ2-7, with D possibly matching TRBD1 (6 bases). Germline CDR1 and CDR2: LNHDA and SQIVND (reference sequence). The CDR3 spans 14 residues. V was trimmed by 4 bases and J by 2 bases, leaving 12 bases between them. CDR3 coding DNA: TGTGCCAGTAGTAGGACAGCCGGCGCCTACGAGCAGTACTTC. Its translation is CASSRTAGAYEQYF.

This clone was seen a handful of times. The chain carries TRBV7-2 and TRBJ1-2, with TRBD1 matching 7 bases. There are 17 residues in the CDR3. Germline V gene lookup returns CDR1 SGHTA and CDR2 FQGNSA. V gave up 5 bases and J gave up 1 base; unmatched junction bases: 13. This CDR3 is CASSPSDRREVNYGYTF. For the CDR3, the DNA is TGTGCCAGCAGCCCATCGGACAGGAGGGAGGTTAACTATGGCTACACCTTC.

This clone has a handful of counts. The chain recombines TRBV4-3 with TRBJ2-3; 11 bases map to TRBD2. Germline lookup yields CDR1 LGHNA and CDR2 YSLEER. The CDR3 has 15 residues. J lost 1 base, V lost 4 bases, and 1 base had no gene match. The CDR3 is CASSLLAGGTDTQYF. Written as DNA, the CDR3 is TGCGCCAGCAGCCTACTAGCGGGAGGCACAGATACGCAGTATTTT.

This chain joins TRBV5-6 and TRBJ1-1; a weak D match, TRBD1 (5 bases). This CDR3 comprises 13 residues. Germline V gene data show CDR1 as SGHDT and CDR2 as YYEEEE. V lost 0 bases to trimming and J lost 5 bases, with 8 bases between them. CDR3 protein: CASSLGQLTEAFF. The CDR3 DNA sequence: TGTGCCAGCAGCTTGGGACAGCTTACTGAAGCTTTCTTT.